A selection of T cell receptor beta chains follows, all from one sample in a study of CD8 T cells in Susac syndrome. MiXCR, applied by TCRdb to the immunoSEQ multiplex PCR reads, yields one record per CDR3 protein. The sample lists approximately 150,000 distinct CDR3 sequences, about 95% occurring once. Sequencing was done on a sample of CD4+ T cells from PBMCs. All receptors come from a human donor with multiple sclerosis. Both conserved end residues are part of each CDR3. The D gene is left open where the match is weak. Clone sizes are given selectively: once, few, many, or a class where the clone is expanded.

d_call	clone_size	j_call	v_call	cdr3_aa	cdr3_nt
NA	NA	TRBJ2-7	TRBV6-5	CASTDTSSYEQYF	TGTGCCAGCACGGACACGAGCTCCTACGAGCAGTACTTC
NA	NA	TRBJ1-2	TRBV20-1	CSAPTGSGGYTF	TGCAGTGCTCCGACAGGATCGGGCGGCTACACCTTC
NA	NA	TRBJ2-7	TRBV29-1	CSVEIPGLPGEQYF	TGCAGCGTTGAAATACCGGGACTCCCAGGGGAGCAGTACTTC
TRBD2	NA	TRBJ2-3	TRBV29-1	CSVSPTSGVTDTQYF	TGCAGCGTTTCTCCGACTAGCGGGGTCACAGATACGCAGTATTTT
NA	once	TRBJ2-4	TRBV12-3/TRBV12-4	CASSYTSGPRYF	TGTGCCAGCAGTTACACCTCGGGACCACGTTACTTC
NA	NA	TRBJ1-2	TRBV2	CASSARAYGYTF	TGTGCCAGCAGTGCCAGGGCCTATGGCTACACCTTC
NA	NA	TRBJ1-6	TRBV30	CAWSHSGQTSPLHF	TGTGCCTGGAGTCACTCTGGACAGACTTCACCCCTCCACTTT
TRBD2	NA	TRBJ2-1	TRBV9	CASSVAGSGGQNEQFF	TGTGCCAGCAGCGTAGCTGGAAGCGGGGGGCAGAATGAGCAGTTCTTC
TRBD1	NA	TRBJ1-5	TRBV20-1	CSASRRTGLGRNQPQHF	TGCAGTGCTAGTCGCCGGACAGGGTTGGGGCGCAATCAGCCCCAGCATTTT
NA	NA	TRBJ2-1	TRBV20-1	CSARDHPAIGFNEQFF	TGCAGTGCTAGAGATCATCCAGCGATAGGATTCAATGAGCAGTTCTTC
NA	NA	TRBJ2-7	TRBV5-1	CASSRVPRALTYEQYF	TGCGCCAGCAGCCGAGTTCCCCGGGCTTTAACCTACGAGCAGTACTTC
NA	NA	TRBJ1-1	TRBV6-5	CASSYANTEAFF	TGTGCCAGCAGTTACGCGAACACTGAAGCTTTCTTT
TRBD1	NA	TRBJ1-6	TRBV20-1	CSARADRGISSYNSPLHF	TGCAGTGCTAGAGCCGACAGGGGGATTAGCTCCTATAATTCACCCCTCCACTTT
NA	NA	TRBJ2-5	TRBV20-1	CSTDRAPGETQYF	TGCAGTACTGACCGGGCCCCGGGAGAGACCCAGTACTTC
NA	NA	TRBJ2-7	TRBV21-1	CASSKAVKRTSDTYEQYF	TGTGCCAGCAGCAAAGCTGTTAAGAGGACTAGCGACACCTACGAGCAGTACTTC
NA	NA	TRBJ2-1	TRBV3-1	CASSPTGNEQFF	TGTGCCAGCAGCCCCACCGGGAATGAGCAGTTCTTC
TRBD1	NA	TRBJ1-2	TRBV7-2	CASHDRVSGYTF	TGTGCCAGTCATGACAGGGTATCTGGCTACACCTTC
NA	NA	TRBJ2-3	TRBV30	CAWNFRRRTDTQYF	TGTGCCTGGAATTTTAGGCGGCGCACAGATACGCAGTATTTT
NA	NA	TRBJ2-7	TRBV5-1	CASRPGGGIGRQYF	TGCGCCAGCAGACCCGGGGGCGGAATTGGACGGCAGTACTTC
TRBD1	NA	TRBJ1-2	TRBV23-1	CASSQSRRDRAPSNYGYTF	TGCGCCAGCAGTCAATCAAGGAGGGACAGGGCACCCTCTAACTATGGCTACACCTTC
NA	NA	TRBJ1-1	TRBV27	CASRSGLGVRNTEAFF	TGTGCCAGCAGATCGGGGCTGGGCGTCAGAAACACTGAAGCTTTCTTT
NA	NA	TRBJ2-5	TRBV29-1	CSRLVTQYF	TGCAGTCGACTTGTGACCCAGTACTTC
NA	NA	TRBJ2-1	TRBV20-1	CSASYVGSGEQFF	TGCAGTGCTAGTTATGTCGGTTCAGGCGAGCAGTTCTTC
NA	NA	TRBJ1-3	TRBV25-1	CASTSGRAGNTIYF	TGTGCCAGCACCTCAGGAAGGGCTGGAAACACCATATATTTT
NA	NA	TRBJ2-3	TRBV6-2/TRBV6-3	CATKRQGGGDTQYF	TGTGCCACCAAAAGGCAGGGAGGCGGAGATACGCAGTATTTT
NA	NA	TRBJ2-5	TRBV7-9	CASSLLAGAQETQYF	TGTGCCAGCAGCTTATTGGCGGGGGCACAAGAGACCCAGTACTTC
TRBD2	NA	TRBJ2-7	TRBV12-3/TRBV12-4	CASSYGGGSYEQYF	TGTGCCAGCAGTTACGGGGGGGGCTCCTACGAGCAGTACTTC
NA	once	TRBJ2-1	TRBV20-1	CSAKWDTVYNEQFF	TGCAGTGCCAAGTGGGACACCGTCTACAATGAGCAGTTCTTC
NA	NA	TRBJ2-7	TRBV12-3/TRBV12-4	CASSVLRDPAREQYF	TGTGCCAGCAGTGTTCTCCGGGACCCGGCCCGCGAGCAGTACTTC
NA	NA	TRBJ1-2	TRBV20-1	CSAWANPYGYTF	TGCAGTGCGTGGGCAAACCCCTATGGCTACACCTTC
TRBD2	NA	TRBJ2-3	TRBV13	CASSHQAGGGTDTQYF	TGTGCCAGCAGCCACCAAGCGGGGGGTGGCACAGATACGCAGTATTTT
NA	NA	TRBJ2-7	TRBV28	CASRRGEGPPYEQYF	TGTGCCAGCAGGAGGGGTGAAGGGCCCCCCTACGAGCAGTACTTC
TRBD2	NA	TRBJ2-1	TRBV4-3	CASSQDSRTSGGTEQFF	TGCGCCAGCAGCCAAGATAGTCGGACTAGCGGGGGAACTGAGCAGTTCTTC
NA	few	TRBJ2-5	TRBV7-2	CASSLGGPQETQYF	TGTGCCAGCAGCTTAGGGGGCCCCCAGGAGACCCAGTACTTC
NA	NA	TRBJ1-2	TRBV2	CASRQGQLNYGYTF	TGTGCCAGCAGGCAAGGACAGCTTAACTATGGCTACACCTTC
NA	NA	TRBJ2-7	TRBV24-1	CATSDPGSGYYEQYF	TGTGCCACCAGTGATCCGGGGAGTGGATACTACGAGCAGTACTTC
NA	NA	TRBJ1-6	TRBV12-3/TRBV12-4	CASSLVGRRNSPLHF	TGTGCCAGCAGTTTAGTAGGGCGGAGGAATTCACCCCTCCACTTT
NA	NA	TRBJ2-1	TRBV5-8	CASSLELGPSHNEQFF	TGTGCCAGCAGCTTGGAACTGGGGCCGTCTCACAATGAGCAGTTCTTC
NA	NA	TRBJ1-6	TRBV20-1	CSAREPQTGSPLHF	TGCAGTGCTAGAGAACCCCAGACCGGGTCACCCCTCCACTTT
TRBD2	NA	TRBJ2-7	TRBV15	CATSREGLAREQYF	TGTGCCACCAGCAGGGAGGGACTAGCTCGCGAGCAGTACTTC
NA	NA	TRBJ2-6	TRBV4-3	CASSLRTPGANVLTF	TGCGCCAGCAGCCTACGGACTCCCGGGGCCAACGTCCTGACTTTC
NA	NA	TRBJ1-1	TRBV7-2	CASSLRFDGNTEAFF	TGTGCCAGCAGCTTACGGTTCGACGGAAACACTGAAGCTTTCTTT